This TCR beta chain is drawn from a study of pediatric ulcerative colitis. Overall study findings and caveats: Rectal pinch biopsies may include blood-derived T cells. Repertoires came from total lymphocyte DNA, so rare subsets like regulatory T cells may be missed.

In regard to this clone: The antigen is not known.

The rectum was sampled with one to two pinch biopsies at colonoscopy. Sequenced by immunoSEQ multiplex PCR; TCRdb stores in-frame clones only, minus some. This table holds 36,000 or so clones, less than 80% found once. The V gene's germline CDR1 is ENHRY and CDR2 SYGVKD. V was clipped by 4 bases and J by 0 bases, with 13 bases between them. The CDR3 extends over 16 amino acids. The clonotype comes from a boy aged 10-17 years with moderate ulcerative colitis. The sequencing input was gut tissue. This chain links TRBV10-3 with TRBJ2-1; weak D call: TRBD1 (6 bases). In nucleotides, the CDR3 is TGTGCCATCAGTGCCCAGGACAGTCACTCCTACAATGAGCAGTTCTTC. Translating gives CAISAQDSHSYNEQFF.